The rows below give T cell receptor beta chains drawn from one sample of a study of control samples from healthy donors and cancer patients. Profiling relied on immunoSEQ multiplex PCR, and the TCRdb table lists in-frame clones only, not all of them. Of some 90,000 clones listed, roughly nine tenths are singletons. Material: blood. All receptors derive from a woman in her twenties or thirties in good health. The CDR3 runs from the conserved cysteine through the conserved F or W.

j_call v_call cdr3_aa
TRBJ2-7 TRBV10-3 CAISDRKGQGAKQYF
TRBJ2-3 TRBV11-2 CASSPVDTQYF
TRBJ2-7 TRBV6-5 CASSFGRLSSYEQYF
TRBJ2-5 TRBV9 CASSVSTGTSGPQETQYF
TRBJ1-4 TRBV28 CASRVQYEKLFF
TRBJ1-6 TRBV30 CAWSVPPSPLHF
TRBJ1-5 TRBV3-1/TRBV3-2 CASSQEPGNQPQHF
TRBJ1-1 TRBV30 CAWLWDSRSTEAFF
TRBJ1-1 TRBV7-9 CASSLAMNTEAFF
TRBJ2-2 TRBV4-2 CASSLRARTGELFF
TRBJ1-2 TRBV29-1 CSVGGHYHTF
TRBJ1-2 TRBV6-1 CASSDPLGLSYGYTF
TRBJ2-6 TRBV5-4 CASSLVSASGANVLTF
TRBJ1-4 TRBV5-8 CAQTTGSNEKLFF
TRBJ2-1 TRBV7-3 CASSLGGRDSNEQFF
TRBJ2-1 TRBV11-2 CASSSSRVNEQFF
TRBJ1-2 TRBV27 CASSSTGDYGYTF
TRBJ2-7 TRBV29-1 CSVGVSWDEQYF
TRBJ1-1 TRBV5-6 CASSPWTANTEAFF
TRBJ2-3 TRBV9 CASSVVPGGGLSTDTQYF
TRBJ2-3 TRBV5-1 CASSPDPGGGDTQYF
TRBJ1-5 TRBV27 CASSLVGTGNQPQHF
TRBJ2-2 TRBV28 CASIRSGTENTGELFF
TRBJ1-3 TRBV29-1 CSAVDQGGNTIYF
TRBJ1-1 TRBV19 CASSILGTGNTEAFF
TRBJ2-7 TRBV9 CASSVANRDEQYF
TRBJ2-5 TRBV28 CASRLRTSGGVKTQYF
TRBJ1-3 TRBV10-3 CAISEPGGVRGNTIYF
TRBJ1-1 TRBV19 CASSMTGNTEAFF